This is a list of T cell receptor beta chains from one sample in a study of human T cells and chemical hapten exposure. TCRdb passed the RACE reads through MiXCR, listing each CDR3 protein once. The table includes roughly 39,000 distinct CDR3 sequences, approximately 12% detected once. The sequencing here drew on whole blood, taken in connection with sensitization to the hapten diphenylcyclopropenone (DPC). All receptors come from a middle-aged woman with alopecia areata. Some clones in this sample may be carry-over from other donors' samples. CDR3s include the opening cysteine and the closing phenylalanine or tryptophan. A D gene is named only where the DNA matches it firmly. Clone size, where shown, is once, few, many, or a class for clones that have expanded.

J gene | clone size | V gene | D gene | CDR3 DNA | CDR3 protein
TRBJ2-7 | many | TRBV19 | NA | TGTGCCAGTAGTATGGGGGGACAGACCTACGAGCAGTACTTC | CASSMGGQTYEQYF
TRBJ2-5 | few | TRBV7-9 | NA | TGTGCCAGCAGCCGGGGACAAGGCCTCTACCAAGAGACCCAGTACTTC | CASSRGQGLYQETQYF
TRBJ2-1 | few | TRBV6-6 | TRBD1 | TGTGCCAGCAGTTACCCGGGACAGCTGGACAATGAGCAGTTCTTC | CASSYPGQLDNEQFF
TRBJ2-7 | few | TRBV5-5 | NA | TGTGCCAGCAGCGCCCAGACAGGACTTTCCTACGAGCAGTACTTC | CASSAQTGLSYEQYF
TRBJ2-5 | many | TRBV28 | TRBD2 | TGTGCCAGCAGTTTCCACGGGGGGGGGCTCAAAGAGACCCAGTACTTC | CASSFHGGGLKETQYF
TRBJ2-7 | NA | TRBV30 | NA | TGTGCCTGGAGTCCGCCCCAGGCGTACGAGCAGTACTTC | CAWSPPQAYEQYF
TRBJ2-7 | many | TRBV28 | TRBD1 | TGTGCCAGCAGTCCGGGGGACAGGGGGTCCGAGCAGTACTTC | CASSPGDRGSEQYF
TRBJ1-2 | few | TRBV3-1 | NA | TGTGCCAGCAGCCCCTCTCCTGGAAACTATGGCTACACCTTC | CASSPSPGNYGYTF
TRBJ1-2 | few | TRBV9 | NA | TGTGCCAGCAGCCCTGAACAGGACACTTATGGCTACACCTTC | CASSPEQDTYGYTF
TRBJ1-4 | few | TRBV5-1 | TRBD1 | TGCGCCAGCAGGAGCTGGACAGGAAGTAATGAAAAACTGTTTTTT | CASRSWTGSNEKLFF
TRBJ1-1 | medium-sized | TRBV20-1 | NA | TGCAGTGCTAGGCAGCCTCTAGGGGAGACTGAAGCTTTCTTT | CSARQPLGETEAFF
TRBJ1-1 | NA | TRBV9 | NA | TGTGCCAGCAGCGTTTACATGGGGGACACTGAAGCTTTCTTT | CASSVYMGDTEAFF
TRBJ2-2 | few | TRBV5-1 | NA | TGCGCCAGCAGGAGGACACCGAACACCGGGGAGCTGTTTTTT | CASRRTPNTGELFF
TRBJ2-4 | few | TRBV19 | NA | TGTGCCAGTAGTATCGGCCTAGTGGAAAACATTCAGTACTTC | CASSIGLVENIQYF
TRBJ2-7 | few | TRBV28 | NA | TGTGCCAGCAGTTTTGGGGGGCGGGCTTCCTACGAGCAGTACTTC | CASSFGGRASYEQYF
TRBJ2-7 | few | TRBV10-3 | NA | TGTGCCATCAGTGAGTCGGTCGGGCCGTACGAGCAGTACTTC | CAISESVGPYEQYF
TRBJ1-4 | medium-sized | TRBV18 | NA | TGTGCCAGCTCACCAGATCAAGAAAAACTGTTTTTT | CASSPDQEKLFF
TRBJ2-7 | many | TRBV7-6 | TRBD1 | TGTGCCAGCAGCTTAAGGACAGGGCCCCACGAGCAGTACTTC | CASSLRTGPHEQYF
TRBJ2-7 | medium-sized | TRBV29-1 | NA | TGCAGCGTTGGGACGGTCACCTACGAGCAGTACTTC | CSVGTVTYEQYF
TRBJ1-2 | NA | TRBV28 | NA | TGTGCCAGCAGTTTAGAGGCGGGCGGAGAATATGGCTACACCTTC | CASSLEAGGEYGYTF
TRBJ2-3 | many | TRBV5-1 | NA | TGCGCCAGCAGCCCACGGACTGAAAGCACAGATACGCAGTATTTT | CASSPRTESTDTQYF
TRBJ2-3 | few | TRBV10-3 | NA | TGTGCCATCAGGATAGCGGACACAGATACGCAGTATTTT | CAIRIADTDTQYF
TRBJ2-3 | many | TRBV28 | NA | TGTGCCAGCAGTTTTGGAGATACGCAGTATTTT | CASSFGDTQYF